This entry lists 26 T cell receptor beta chains sequenced from one sample in a study of cytomegalovirus exposure and HLA in healthy donors (dated by TCRdb to between 2016 and 2019). The protocol used for the library was the immunoSEQ multiplex PCR assay. The multiplex PCR relied on a mix of 60 forward primers for TCR Vbeta segments and 13 reverse primers for TCR Jbeta segments. TCRdb's version of the immuneACCESS table is confined to in-frame rearrangements and falls short of the full clone set. An unresolved V gene accounts for under half of the shortfall where checked; the remainder is of unknown origin. This sample's listing comprises roughly 35,000 clones. The ten most abundant clones make up approximately 2% of the sample. Sequenced: PBMCs. All receptors come from a woman in her forties in good health and CMV-seropositive.

The chain couples TRBV11-1 to TRBJ1-1; perhaps TRBD1 as D (6 bases). With 3 bases removed from V and 5 bases from J, the gap between germline ends came to 10 bases. Per the germline V gene, CDR1 is SGHAT and CDR2 is FQDESV (reference sequence). This CDR3 has 13 amino acids. CDR3 nucleotide sequence: TGTGCCAGCAGCTTCGGCAGGGGAACTGAAGCTTTCTTT. Amino acid sequence: CASSFGRGTEAFF.

The chain combines TRBV6-5 with TRBJ1-1; D is perhaps TRBD1 (6 bases). V lost 2 bases to trimming and J lost 0 bases, with 13 bases between them. The CDR3 is 16 amino acids. Germline V gene lookup returns CDR1 MNHEY and CDR2 SVGAGI. CDR3 in amino acids: CASSYRQGLMNTEAFF. The DNA for the CDR3 is TGTGCCAGCAGTTACCGGCAGGGGTTAATGAACACTGAAGCTTTCTTT.

The chain carries TRBV7-9 and TRBJ1-1; the D gene is possibly TRBD1 (6 bases). Trimming cost V 5 bases and J 5 bases, with 12 bases left between them. CDR1 is SEHNR, CDR2 FQNEAQ, per germline (reference sequence). The CDR3 is 13 residues long. CDR3 loop: CASSLDQGTEAFF. The CDR3 DNA sequence: TGTGCCAGCAGCCTCGACCAGGGGACTGAAGCTTTCTTT. The whole variable domain, remainder taken from reference TRBV7-9 and TRBJ1-1, is DTGVSQNPRHKITKRGQNVTFRCDPISEHNRLYWYRQTLGQGPEFLTYFQNEAQLEKSRLLSDRFSAERPKGSFSTLEIQRTEQGDSAMYLCASSLDQGTEAFFGQGTRLTVV.

V usage is TRBV7-9 and J usage is TRBJ2-2; TRBD2 might be the D (6 bases). The CDR3 loop spans 16 amino acids. The germline V and J ends were trimmed by 6 bases and 4 bases, with 18 bases remaining between them. CDR1 is SEHNR, CDR2 FQNEAQ, per germline (reference sequence). DNA of the CDR3: TGTGCCAGCAGTCCCATCGGGGCCGGGGGCACCGGGGAGCTGTTTTTT. Translated: CASSPIGAGGTGELFF.

The chain uses TRBV6-1 and TRBJ1-5; D not resolved. Trimming shortened V by 5 bases and J by 0 bases, and 8 bases separated the two germline ends. The CDR3 runs to 14 residues. Germline CDR1 reads MNHNS; CDR2 reads SASEGT. The CDR3 DNA sequence: TGTGCCAGCAGTCTCTGGCCTAGCAATCAGCCCCAGCATTTT. Its translation: CASSLWPSNQPQHF.

DNA for the CDR3: TGTGCCAGCTCACGACTCGGGGAGACCCAGTACTTC. It codes for CASSRLGETQYF. The chain is built from TRBV18 and TRBJ2-5; D remains unclear. V was trimmed by 4 bases and J by 5 bases, leaving 8 bases between them. The CDR3 loop spans 12 amino acids. Germline CDR1 KGHSH, CDR2 LQKENI.

The chain recombines TRBV19 with TRBJ2-1; 7 bases map to TRBD2. This CDR3 region has 14 residues. The V gene's germline CDR1 is LNHDA and CDR2 SQIVND (reference sequence). J gave up 4 bases and V 7 bases, and 7 bases lay outside the gene matches. This CDR3 reads CASNNGLVYNEQFF. The DNA for the CDR3 is TGTGCCAGTAATAATGGACTAGTTTACAATGAGCAGTTCTTC.

The CDR3 bases are TGTGCCAGCAGCGCCGGGACAGGGGATGAAAAACTGTTTTTT. Translating it yields CASSAGTGDEKLFF. This chain joins TRBV9 and TRBJ1-4; 10 positions agree with TRBD1. The CDR3 runs 14 residues. Germline V gene lookup returns CDR1 SGDLS and CDR2 YYNGEE. The V gene end was trimmed by 3 bases and the J gene end by 6 bases; junction bases not matched to a gene: 2.

The chain has TRBV18 and TRBJ1-1, with TRBD1 identical over 9 bases. Trimming removed 3 bases from V and 5 bases from J; junction bases left unmatched: 4. CDR3 size: 14 residues. Germline values: CDR1 KGHSH, CDR2 LQKENI. The chain's CDR3 is CASSPGQGQTEAFF. Written as DNA, the CDR3 is TGTGCCAGCTCACCTGGACAGGGGCAAACTGAAGCTTTCTTT.

V and J are TRBV11-2 and TRBJ1-2; a possible D gene is TRBD1 (5 bases). The ends were cut back, 5 bases at V and 3 bases at J, with 10 bases in the middle. The germline V gene has CDR1 SGHAT and CDR2 FQNNGV. The CDR3 sequence is 13 residues long. The CDR3 coding sequence is TGTGCCAGCAGCAAAGGGGTCGACTATGGCTACACCTTC. Translation gives CASSKGVDYGYTF.

The V call is TRBV2, the J call TRBJ2-1; TRBD1 matches at 8 bases. CDR3 length: 15 amino acids. Germline CDR1 and CDR2: SNHLY and FYNNEI. V trimming: 7 bases; J trimming: 1 base; junction bases outside the gene matches: 6. The CDR3: CASMQGANSYNEQFF. CDR3 nucleotides: TGTGCCAGCATGCAGGGGGCTAATTCCTACAATGAGCAGTTCTTC. Full variable domain (outside the CDR3, taken from reference TRBV2 and TRBJ2-1): EPEVTQTPSHQVTQMGQEVILRCVPISNHLYFYWYRQILGQKVEFLVSFYNNEISEKSEIFDDQFSVERPDGSNFTLKIRSTKLEDSAMYFCASMQGANSYNEQFFGPGTRLTVL.

The chain couples TRBV28 to TRBJ2-7, with 8 bases that match TRBD1. The CDR3 consists of 14 residues. CDR1 MDHEN and CDR2 SYDVKM come from the germline V gene. V dropped 5 bases and J dropped 2; count of bases not matched to a gene: 5. In DNA form, the CDR3 reads TGTGCCAGCAGTCCCGGACAGGGCCCCTACGAGCAGTACTTC. This sequence encodes CASSPGQGPYEQYF.

This chain connects TRBV7-9 to TRBJ1-1; no clear D. This CDR3 contains 14 residues. V lost 2 bases and J 0 bases, leaving 7 bases between the germline ends. Germline lookup yields CDR1 SEHNR and CDR2 FQNEAQ (reference sequence). CDR3 bases: TGTGCCAGCAGCTTATCCAGATTGAACACTGAAGCTTTCTTT. It yields the protein CASSLSRLNTEAFF.

The chain has TRBV7-9 and TRBJ1-2, with D possibly matching TRBD1 (6 bases). Trimming removed 4 bases from V and 3 bases from J, with 27 bases in between. The CDR3 length is 19 residues. Per the germline V gene, CDR1 is SEHNR and CDR2 is FQNEAQ (reference sequence). CDR3 residues: CASSSMSEWGGAGDYGYTF. The CDR3 nucleotides read TGTGCCAGCAGCTCAATGAGCGAATGGGGGGGGGCTGGAGACTATGGCTACACCTTC.

This clone counts as medium-sized by frequency. The V gene is TRBV28, the J gene TRBJ1-1; D is unresolved. The germline gives CDR1 MDHEN, CDR2 SYDVKM. This CDR3 spans 11 amino acids. V gave up 4 bases and J gave up 8 bases, with 8 bases separating them. In DNA, the CDR3 is TGTGCCAGCAGTTACACAGCAGAAGCTTTCTTT. Translated, it gives CASSYTAEAFF.

In DNA, the CDR3 is TGTGCCAGCGCGCTAGCGTTAAAAGAGACCCAGTACTTC. Translation: CASALALKETQYF. The rearrangement links TRBV2 to TRBJ2-5, with a weak D call TRBD2 (6 bases). The V gene's germline CDR1 is SNHLY and CDR2 FYNNEI. The germline V and J ends were trimmed by 8 bases and 3 bases, with 13 bases remaining between them. The CDR3 is made up of 13 amino acids.

The V and J genes are TRBV6-1 and TRBJ2-5; 9 bases map to TRBD1. The J call may be incorrect, as the DNA end agrees better with TRBJ2-7. The CDR3 sequence is 14 residues long. Per germline, CDR1 MNHNS and CDR2 SASEGT. This CDR3 reads CASSVQGATYEQYF. In nucleotides, the CDR3 is TGTGCCAGCAGTGTACAGGGGGCAACCTACGAGCAGTACTTC.

The rearrangement uses TRBV10-3 and TRBJ2-7, with D perhaps TRBD1 (6 bases). The germline gives CDR1 ENHRY, CDR2 SYGVKD. The V gene lost 2 bases and the J gene lost 0 bases, with 11 bases spanning the gap. The CDR3 extends over 15 amino acids. DNA for the CDR3: TGTGCCATCAGTGAGAAAATCAGGGGCTCCTACGAGCAGTACTTC. Its translation: CAISEKIRGSYEQYF.

The chain recombines TRBV28 with TRBJ2-2; 10 bases map to TRBD2. J was trimmed by 10 bases and V by 0 bases; bases with no gene match: 8. The germline V gene encodes CDR1 MDHEN and CDR2 SYDVKM. The CDR3 has 16 amino acids. The CDR3 protein is CASSLWPSGSQAELFF. Written as DNA, the CDR3 is TGTGCCAGCAGTTTATGGCCTAGCGGGAGCCAAGCGGAGCTGTTTTTT.

The chain has TRBV10-3 and TRBJ1-6; D unresolved. CDR3 length: 12 residues. V gave up 3 bases and J gave up 9 bases, with 6 bases separating them. CDR1 is ENHRY, CDR2 SYGVKD, per germline. The chain's CDR3 is CAISDSGSPLHF. The CDR3 DNA reads as TGTGCCATCAGTGACTCGGGTTCACCCCTCCACTTT.

V and J are TRBV7-9 and TRBJ1-5; TRBD1 agrees at 7 bases. Per germline, CDR1 SEHNR and CDR2 FQNEAQ (reference sequence). The CDR3 totals 16 residues. V trimming: 4 bases; J trimming: 6 bases; junction bases outside the gene matches: 12. The CDR3 DNA reads TGTGCCAGCAGCTCCTCCTTTTCCGACAGGGTTCAGCCCCAGCATTTT. This translates into CASSSSFSDRVQPQHF.

The V call is TRBV28, the J call TRBJ2-7, with a tentative D call TRBD1 (5 bases). V was shortened by 7 bases and J by 4 bases, with 8 bases between the two germline ends. This CDR3 spans 11 amino acids. CDR1 MDHEN and CDR2 SYDVKM come from the germline V gene. CDR3 sequence: CASTAGYEQYF. The CDR3 DNA reads TGTGCCAGCACGGCAGGGTACGAGCAGTACTTC.

The CDR3 is CSATTGGTIYF. In nucleotides, the CDR3 is TGCAGTGCAACGACAGGGGGCACCATATATTTT. The V call is TRBV20-1, the J call TRBJ1-3; TRBD1 agrees at 9 bases. Germline CDR1 reads DFQATT; CDR2 reads SNEGSKA (reference sequence). The length of the CDR3 is 11 residues. The junction had 3 bases not matched to a gene; V was cut back by 6 bases and J by 9 bases.

The chain couples TRBV6-1 to TRBJ1-5; 7 nucleotides line up with TRBD1. Trimming cost V 4 bases and J 2 bases; bases outside gene matches: 8. CDR1 and CDR2 from the germline V gene are MNHNS and SASEGT. The length of the CDR3 is 16 residues. This CDR3 reads CASSGQGEIGNQPQHF. The DNA of the CDR3 is TGTGCCAGCAGTGGACAGGGAGAGATTGGCAATCAGCCCCAGCATTTT.

This chain joins TRBV6-5 and TRBJ2-3; tentative D call: TRBD1 (5 bases). Trimming left V 6 bases short and J 0 bases short, with 7 bases between. CDR3 size: 13 residues. Germline loops: CDR1 MNHEY, CDR2 SVGAGI. CDR3 sequence (DNA): TGTGCCAGCAGAAAGGGGAGCACAGATACGCAGTATTTT. Translation gives CASRKGSTDTQYF.

This chain joins TRBV5-4 and TRBJ2-3, with 8 bases aligning to TRBD2. CDR3 size: 16 residues. J lost 2 bases, V lost 6 bases, and 11 bases had no gene match. Germline V gives CDR1 SGHNT, CDR2 YYREEE (reference sequence). CDR3 loop: CASNDITSGFTDTQYF. The CDR3 bases are TGTGCCAGCAACGACATTACTAGCGGTTTCACAGATACGCAGTATTTT.